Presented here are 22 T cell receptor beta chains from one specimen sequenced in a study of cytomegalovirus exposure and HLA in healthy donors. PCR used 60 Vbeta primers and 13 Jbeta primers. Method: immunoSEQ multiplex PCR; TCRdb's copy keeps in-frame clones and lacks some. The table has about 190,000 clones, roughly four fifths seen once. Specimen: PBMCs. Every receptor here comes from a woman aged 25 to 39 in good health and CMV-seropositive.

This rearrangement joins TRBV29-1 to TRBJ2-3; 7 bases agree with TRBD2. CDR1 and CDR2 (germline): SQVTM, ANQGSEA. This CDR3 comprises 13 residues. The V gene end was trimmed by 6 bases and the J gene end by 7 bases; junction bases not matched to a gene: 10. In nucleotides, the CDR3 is TGCAGCGTAAACGGGGGGAACTCAAATACGCAGTATTTT. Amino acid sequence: CSVNGGNSNTQYF.

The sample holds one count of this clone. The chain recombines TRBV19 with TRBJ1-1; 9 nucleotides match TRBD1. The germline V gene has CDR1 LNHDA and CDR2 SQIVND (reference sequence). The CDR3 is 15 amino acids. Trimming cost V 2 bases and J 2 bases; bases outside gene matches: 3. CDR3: CASSIRGQGNTEAFF. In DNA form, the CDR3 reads TGTGCCAGTAGTATAAGGGGACAGGGAAACACTGAAGCTTTCTTT.

The CDR3 coding sequence is TGTGCCAGCAGGGACGGGACAGGGCCATCACCCCTCCACTTT. Amino acid sequence: CASRDGTGPSPLHF. J is TRBJ1-6 and V is TRBV6-5, with 9 bases fitting TRBD1. In germline, CDR1 is MNHEY, CDR2 SVGAGI. The CDR3 is 14 residues long. V lost 6 bases, J lost 10 bases, and 7 bases stayed unmatched.

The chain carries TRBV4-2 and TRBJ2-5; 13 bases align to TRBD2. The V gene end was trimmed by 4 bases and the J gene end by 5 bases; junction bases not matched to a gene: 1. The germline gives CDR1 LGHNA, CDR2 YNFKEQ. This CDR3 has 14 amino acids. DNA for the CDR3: TGTGCCAGCAGCCCGGGACTAGCGGGGGAGACCCAGTACTTC. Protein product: CASSPGLAGETQYF.

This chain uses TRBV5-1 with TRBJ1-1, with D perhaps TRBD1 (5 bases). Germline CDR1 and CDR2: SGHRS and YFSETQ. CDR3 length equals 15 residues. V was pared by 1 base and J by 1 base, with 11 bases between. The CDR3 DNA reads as TGCGCCAGCAGCTTGTTCGGACAATCGAACACTGAAGCTTTCTTT. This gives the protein CASSLFGQSNTEAFF.

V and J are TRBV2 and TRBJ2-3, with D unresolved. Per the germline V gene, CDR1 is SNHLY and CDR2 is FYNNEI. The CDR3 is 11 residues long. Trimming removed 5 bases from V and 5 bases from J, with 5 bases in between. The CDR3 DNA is TGTGCCAGCAGTCCTCGAGATACGCAGTATTTT. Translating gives CASSPRDTQYF.

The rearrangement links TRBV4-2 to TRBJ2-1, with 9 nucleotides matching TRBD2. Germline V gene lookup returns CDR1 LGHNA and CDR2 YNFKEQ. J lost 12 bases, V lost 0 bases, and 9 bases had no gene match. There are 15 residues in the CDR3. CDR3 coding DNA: TGTGCCAGCAGCCAAGATCGCGGGGGGGGTGACTGGCAGTTCTTC. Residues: CASSQDRGGGDWQFF.

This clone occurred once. CDR3 bases: TGTGCCAGCATGGCTAGCGACTACAATGAGCAGTTCTTC. Protein sequence: CASMASDYNEQFF. The chain links TRBV2 to TRBJ2-1; tentatively, D is TRBD2 (6 bases). The CDR3 length is 13 residues. The germline gives CDR1 SNHLY, CDR2 FYNNEI. V lost 7 bases, J lost 3 bases, and 10 bases lay in between.

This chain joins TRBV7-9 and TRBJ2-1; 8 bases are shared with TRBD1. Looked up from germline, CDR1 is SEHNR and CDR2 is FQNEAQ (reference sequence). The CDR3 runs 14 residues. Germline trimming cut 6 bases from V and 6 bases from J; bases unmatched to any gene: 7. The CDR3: CASRPGGFGNEQFF. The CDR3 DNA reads TGTGCCAGCAGGCCAGGGGGCTTTGGCAATGAGCAGTTCTTC.

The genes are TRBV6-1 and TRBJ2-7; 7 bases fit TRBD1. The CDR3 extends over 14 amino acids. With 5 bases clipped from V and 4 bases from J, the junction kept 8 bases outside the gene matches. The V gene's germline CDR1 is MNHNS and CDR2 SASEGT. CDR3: CASSRTGSWYEQYF. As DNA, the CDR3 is TGTGCCAGCAGTAGGACAGGATCCTGGTACGAGCAGTACTTC.

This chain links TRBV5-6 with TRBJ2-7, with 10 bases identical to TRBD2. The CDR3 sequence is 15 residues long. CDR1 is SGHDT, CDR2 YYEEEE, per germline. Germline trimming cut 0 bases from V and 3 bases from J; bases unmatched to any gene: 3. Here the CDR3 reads CASSLGLAGLYEQYF. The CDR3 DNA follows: TGTGCCAGCAGCTTGGGACTAGCGGGCCTCTACGAGCAGTACTTC.

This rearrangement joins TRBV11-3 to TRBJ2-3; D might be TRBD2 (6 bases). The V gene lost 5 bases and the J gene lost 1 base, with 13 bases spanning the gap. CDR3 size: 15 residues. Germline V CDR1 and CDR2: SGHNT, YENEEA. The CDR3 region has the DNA TGTGCCAGCAGCACCCGGGAGTTTGGCACAGATACGCAGTATTTT. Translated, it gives CASSTREFGTDTQYF.

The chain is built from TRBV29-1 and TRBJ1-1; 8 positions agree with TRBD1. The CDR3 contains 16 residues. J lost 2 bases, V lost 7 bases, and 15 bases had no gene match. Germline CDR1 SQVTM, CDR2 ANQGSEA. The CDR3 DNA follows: TGCAGCGCCCATAGACAGGGGCTCTTTCGAAACACTGAAGCTTTCTTT. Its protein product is CSAHRQGLFRNTEAFF.

The CDR3 nucleotides read TGTGCCAGCAGTTCCGGGACTAGCGGCACAGATACGCAGTATTTT. Its translation: CASSSGTSGTDTQYF. This sequence joins TRBV28 and TRBJ2-3; 10 bases are a match to TRBD2. Germline-derived CDR1 and CDR2 are MDHEN and SYDVKM. V lost 4 bases and J lost 1; bases outside the gene matches: 2. There are 15 residues in the CDR3.

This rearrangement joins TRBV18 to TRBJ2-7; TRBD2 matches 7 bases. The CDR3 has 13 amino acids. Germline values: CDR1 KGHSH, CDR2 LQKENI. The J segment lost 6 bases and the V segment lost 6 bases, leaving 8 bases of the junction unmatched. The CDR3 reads CASSLGLVFEQYF. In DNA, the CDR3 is TGTGCCAGCTCTCTTGGACTAGTCTTCGAGCAGTACTTC.

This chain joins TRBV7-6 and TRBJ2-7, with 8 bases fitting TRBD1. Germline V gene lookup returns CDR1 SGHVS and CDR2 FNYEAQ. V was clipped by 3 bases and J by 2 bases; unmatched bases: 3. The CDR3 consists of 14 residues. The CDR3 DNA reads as TGTGCCAGCAGCTTTGGGACAGGCCCCTACGAGCAGTACTTC. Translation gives CASSFGTGPYEQYF.

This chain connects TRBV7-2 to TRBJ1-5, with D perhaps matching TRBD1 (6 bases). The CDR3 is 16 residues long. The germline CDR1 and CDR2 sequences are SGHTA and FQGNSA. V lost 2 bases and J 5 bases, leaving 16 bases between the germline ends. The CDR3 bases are TGTGCCAGCAGCTTATTTCGTGGACAGAGAGATCAGCCCCAGCATTTT. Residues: CASSLFRGQRDQPQHF.

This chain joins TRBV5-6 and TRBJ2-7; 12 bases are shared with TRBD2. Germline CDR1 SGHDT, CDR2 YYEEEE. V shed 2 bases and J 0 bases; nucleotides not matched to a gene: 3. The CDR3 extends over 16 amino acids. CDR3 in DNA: TGTGCCAGCAGCTTCCGGACTAGCGGGATCTCCTACGAGCAGTACTTC. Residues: CASSFRTSGISYEQYF.

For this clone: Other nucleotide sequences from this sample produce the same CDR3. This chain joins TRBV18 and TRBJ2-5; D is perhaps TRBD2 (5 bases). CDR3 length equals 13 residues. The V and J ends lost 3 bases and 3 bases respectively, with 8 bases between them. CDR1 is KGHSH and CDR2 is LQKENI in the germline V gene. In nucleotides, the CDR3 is TGTGCCAGCTCACCCGGACTGGAAGAGACCCAGTACTTC. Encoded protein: CASSPGLEETQYF.

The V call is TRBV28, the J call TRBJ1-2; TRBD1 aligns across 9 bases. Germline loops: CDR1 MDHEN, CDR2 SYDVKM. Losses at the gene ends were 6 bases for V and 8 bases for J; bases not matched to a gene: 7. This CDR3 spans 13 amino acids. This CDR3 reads CASRTTGTGGYTF. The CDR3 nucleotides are TGTGCCAGCAGAACTACCGGGACAGGGGGCTACACCTTC.

The DNA of the CDR3 is TGTGCCAGCACTCGGGATGAGCAGTTCTTC. This translates into CASTRDEQFF. The rearrangement links TRBV2 to TRBJ2-1; D is ambiguous. CDR1 and CDR2 from the germline V gene are SNHLY and FYNNEI. V shed 7 bases and J shed 8 bases, with 6 bases lying between them. This CDR3 is built from 10 residues.

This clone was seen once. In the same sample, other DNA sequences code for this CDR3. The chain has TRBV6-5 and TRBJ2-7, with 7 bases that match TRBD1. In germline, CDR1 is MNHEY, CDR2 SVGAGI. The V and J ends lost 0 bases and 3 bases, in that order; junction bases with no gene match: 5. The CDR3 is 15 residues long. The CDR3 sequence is CASSYSKAGGYEQYF. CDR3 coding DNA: TGTGCCAGCAGTTACTCGAAGGCAGGGGGCTACGAGCAGTACTTC.